Following are 20 T cell receptor beta chains from one sample sequenced in a study of T-cell memory formation after mild COVID-19. TCRdb re-analysed the 5' RACE reads in MiXCR, keeping a single row per CDR3 protein. This sample has some 600,000 distinct CDR3 sequences, with 17% found just once. The sample consisted of PBMCs or a T cell subset sorted from them (not recorded which). The receptors stem from an adult woman who had mild COVID-19 (a few samples of this study predate the infection). Cell type and time point are not known.

This chain uses TRBV7-2 with TRBJ2-1; 11 nucleotides match TRBD2. The CDR3 has 16 residues. Germline V gene sequence: CDR1 SGHTA, CDR2 FQGNSA. The junction had 4 bases not matched to a gene; V was cut back by 4 bases and J by 2 bases. The chain's CDR3 is CASSSGTSGPYNEQFF. CDR3 bases: TGTGCCAGCAGCTCCGGGACTAGCGGTCCCTACAATGAGCAGTTCTTC.

In this sample, this clonotype turned up a few times. The chain couples TRBV7-3 to TRBJ2-2; TRBD1 might be the D (5 bases). Germline CDR1 reads SGHTA; CDR2 reads FQGTGA. The CDR3 extends over 16 amino acids. V gave up 1 base and J gave up 3 bases, with 12 bases separating them. DNA for the CDR3: TGTGCCAGCAGCTTAATCCCAGGGTCGTACACCGGGGAGCTGTTTTTT. It is translated as CASSLIPGSYTGELFF.

V is TRBV12-3 or TRBV12-4 and J is TRBJ2-1, with D tentatively TRBD1 or TRBD2 (6 bases each). The CDR3 sequence is 15 residues long. The V and J ends lost 8 bases and 5 bases respectively, with 19 bases between them. In DNA, the CDR3 is TGTGCCAGCCGTCTCGGGGGCCGCTTAAACAATGAGCAGTTCTTC. Its translation is CASRLGGRLNNEQFF.

The chain is built from TRBV7-8 and TRBJ2-1, with TRBD2 identical over 11 bases. Germline values: CDR1 SGHVS, CDR2 FQNEAQ. The J segment lost 6 bases and the V segment lost 6 bases, leaving 7 bases of the junction unmatched. The CDR3 extends over 15 amino acids. The CDR3 protein is CASRIAGGLGNEQFF. In nucleotides, the CDR3 is TGTGCCAGCAGGATAGCGGGGGGGCTCGGCAATGAGCAGTTCTTC.

CDR3 sequence: CASSSRTGTGRGEQYF. The CDR3 nucleotides read TGTGCCAGCAGTTCCAGAACCGGGACAGGACGGGGCGAGCAGTACTTC. This chain connects TRBV7-9 to TRBJ2-7; 8 bases are a match to TRBD1. The CDR3 extends over 16 amino acids. The germline CDR1 and CDR2 sequences are SEHNR and FQNEAQ (reference sequence). J gave up 6 bases and V 6 bases, and 16 bases lay outside the gene matches.

The rearrangement joins TRBV2 to TRBJ1-1; D possibly corresponds to TRBD1 (5 bases). The CDR3 totals 15 residues. Trimming pared 3 bases from V and 9 bases from J, leaving 20 bases between. The V gene's germline CDR1 is SNHLY and CDR2 FYNNEI. Here the CDR3 reads CASSEGVAGGDKAFF. The CDR3 DNA reads as TGTGCCAGCAGTGAGGGGGTCGCCGGCGGAGATAAAGCTTTCTTT.

DNA for the CDR3: TGTGCCACGGAGAGCGGTTACAACGTCCTGACTTTC. It specifies CATESGYNVLTF. V is TRBV4-2 and J is TRBJ2-6; D might be TRBD2 (5 bases). Germline CDR1 reads LGHNA; CDR2 reads YNFKEQ. Trimming left V 10 bases short and J 9 bases short, with 13 bases between. This CDR3 region has 12 residues.

The sample holds a few counts of this clonotype. The chain recombines TRBV15 with TRBJ2-3; a weak D match, TRBD1 (6 bases). CDR1 is LNHNV, CDR2 YYDKDF, per germline (reference sequence). The CDR3 totals 15 residues. V was shortened by 4 bases and J by 4 bases, with 15 bases between the two germline ends. The CDR3 reads CATSNPIGGPDTQYF. In nucleotides, the CDR3 is TGTGCCACCAGCAACCCAATTGGGGGCCCAGATACGCAGTATTTT.

This clonotype was counted only a few times. The chain combines TRBV7-9 with TRBJ2-3; TRBD2 matches 10 bases. The CDR3 runs 14 residues. Germline-derived CDR1 and CDR2 are SEHNR and FQNEAQ (reference sequence). With V trimmed by 2 bases and J by 8 bases, 4 bases remained unmatched. CDR3 DNA: TGTGCCAGCAGCTTACTAGCGGGGGTCGGTACGCAGTATTTT. Protein sequence: CASSLLAGVGTQYF.

The chain is built from TRBV11-3 and TRBJ2-7, with 7 positions matching TRBD2. CDR3 size: 15 residues. Per germline, CDR1 SGHNT and CDR2 YENEEA. V lost 6 bases and J lost 4; bases outside the gene matches: 12. This CDR3 is CASRGSDHGRYEQYF. The CDR3 bases are TGTGCCAGCAGGGGATCTGACCACGGGAGGTACGAGCAGTACTTC.

The rearrangement uses TRBV3-1 and TRBJ2-1; D remains ambiguous. V was pared by 7 bases and J by 0 bases, with 13 bases between. Germline assignment: CDR1 LGHDT and CDR2 YNNKEL (reference sequence). This CDR3 comprises 15 residues. In DNA, the CDR3 is TGTGCCAGCACGCCATCACGGGCCTCCTACAATGAGCAGTTCTTC. It translates to CASTPSRASYNEQFF.

Concerning this clonotype: A much larger clone is a single base away; this may be a read error. The chain recombines TRBV11-1 with TRBJ2-7, with 7 bases fitting TRBD2. Looked up from germline, CDR1 is SGHAT and CDR2 is FQDESV (reference sequence). The CDR3 totals 14 residues. CDR3 amino acids: CTSSFGGDSYEQYF. The CDR3 coding sequence is TGTACCAGCAGCTTTGGGGGGGACTCCTACGAGCAGTACTTC. Complete variable domain (other parts from reference TRBV11-1 and TRBJ2-7): EAEVAQSPRYKITEKSQAVAFWCDPISGHATLYWYRQILGQGPELLVQFQDESVVDDSQLPKDRFSAERLKGVDSTLKIQPAELGDSAMYLCTSSFGGDSYEQYFGPGTRLTVT.

The rearrangement links TRBV4-3 to TRBJ2-3, with unresolved D. Germline CDR1 is LGHNA and CDR2 is YSLEER. The CDR3 is 14 residues long. Deletions cut 1 base from V and 2 bases from J, with 7 bases between. CDR3 region: CASSQGFLTDTQYF. The CDR3 nucleotides read TGCGCCAGCAGCCAAGGGTTTCTCACAGATACGCAGTATTTT.

The V and J genes are TRBV3-1 and TRBJ2-1; TRBD2 aligns across 14 bases. The V gene's germline CDR1 is LGHDT and CDR2 YNNKEL (reference sequence). The V gene end was trimmed by 1 base and the J gene end by 9 bases; junction bases not matched to a gene: 5. This CDR3 comprises 16 residues. The CDR3 loop is CASSQGTSGRLGEQFF. In DNA form, the CDR3 reads TGTGCCAGCAGCCAAGGGACTAGCGGGAGGCTCGGTGAGCAGTTCTTC.

The table lists this clonotype with a few counts. The chain recombines TRBV20-1 with TRBJ2-2; 7 positions agree with TRBD2. The CDR3 consists of 16 residues. V lost 0 bases to trimming and J lost 6 bases; unmatched junction nucleotides: 10. Per the germline V gene, CDR1 is DFQATT and CDR2 is SNEGSKA (reference sequence). The DNA of the CDR3 is TGCAGTGCTAGAGATCCGAGCGGGGCTCTCTCCGGGGAGCTGTTTTTT. Translating gives CSARDPSGALSGELFF.

V gene TRBV4-2 combines with J gene TRBJ2-6; 10 bases map to TRBD1. CDR1 and CDR2 (germline): LGHNA, YNFKEQ. Trimming removed 0 bases from V and 2 bases from J; junction bases left unmatched: 10. The CDR3 extends over 20 amino acids. The CDR3 protein is CASSQEWTGGVVAGANVLTF. The CDR3, as DNA: TGTGCCAGCAGCCAAGAATGGACAGGGGGGGTGGTGGCTGGGGCCAACGTCCTGACTTTC.

The gene calls are TRBV12-3 or TRBV12-4 and TRBJ1-2; possibly TRBD1 for D (6 bases). The CDR3 runs to 14 residues. The V end lost 5 bases, the J end lost 0 bases, and 10 bases lay between the germline ends. CDR3 protein: CASSPDSSNYGYTF. The CDR3 nucleotides are TGTGCCAGCAGTCCGGACAGCTCTAACTATGGCTACACCTTC.

This clonotype turned up a few times. This chain links TRBV15 with TRBJ2-7; D not resolved. The CDR3 spans 16 residues. CDR1 is LNHNV, CDR2 YYDKDF, per germline (reference sequence). V lost 5 bases to trimming and J lost 0 bases, with 17 bases between them. CDR3 region: CATSPSRARSSYEQYF. Written as DNA, the CDR3 is TGTGCCACCAGCCCCAGCCGTGCCCGAAGCTCCTACGAGCAGTACTTC.

This clonotype came up many times. V and J are TRBV7-9 and TRBJ2-3; 7 nucleotides agree with TRBD2. CDR3 length equals 15 residues. The germline gives CDR1 SEHNR, CDR2 FQNEAQ (reference sequence). Trimming cost V 4 bases and J 2 bases; bases outside gene matches: 6. CDR3: CASSSSGGPTDTQYF. The CDR3 coding sequence is TGTGCCAGCAGCTCTAGCGGAGGTCCCACAGATACGCAGTATTTT.

V is TRBV19 and J is TRBJ2-1; a possible D gene is TRBD1 (5 bases). The length of the CDR3 is 15 residues. Trimming left V 2 bases short and J 5 bases short, with 13 bases between. Germline values: CDR1 LNHDA, CDR2 SQIVND (reference sequence). CDR3 in amino acids: CASSIYSTANNEQFF. As DNA, the CDR3 is TGTGCCAGTAGTATATATTCGACAGCTAACAATGAGCAGTTCTTC. The full variable domain, completed using reference TRBV19 and TRBJ2-1, is DGGITQSPKYLFRKEGQNVTLSCEQNLNHDAMYWYRQDPGQGLRLIYYSQIVNDFQKGDIAEGYSVSREKKESFPLTVTSAQKNPTAFYLCASSIYSTANNEQFFGPGTRLTVL.